This T cell receptor beta chain stems from a study of T cell responses to AZD1222 COVID-19 vaccine. The CDR3 is 15 amino acids. CDR1 is KGHSH and CDR2 is LQKENI in the germline V gene. The germline V and J ends were trimmed by 0 bases and 4 bases, with 10 bases remaining between them. Profiling relied on immunoSEQ multiplex PCR, and the TCRdb table lists in-frame clones only, not all of them. The data show 100,000 to 150,000 clones, with 90% seen just once and around 7.8% held by the top ten. This chain uses TRBV18 with TRBJ2-1, with a possible D match to TRBD2 (6 bases). This specimen consisted of peripheral blood, obtained on day 0 of AZD1222 vaccination. The receptor comes from an adult in good health. The CDR3 sequence is CASSPPGGAYNEQFF. Here the CDR3 DNA reads TGTGCCAGCTCACCACCCGGCGGGGCGTACAATGAGCAGTTCTTC. Supplemented by reference TRBV18 and TRBJ2-1, the full variable domain reads NAGVMQNPRHLVRRRGQEARLRCSPMKGHSHVYWYRQLPEEGLKFMVYLQKENIIDESGMPKERFSAEFPKEGPSILRIQQVVRGDSAAYFCASSPPGGAYNEQFFGPGTRLTVL.